What follows describes a single T cell receptor (beta chain). Time point specified: patch test 1, 2 weeks after DPC sensitization. Specified treatment: therapeutic diphenylcyclopropenone sensitization with weekly scalp DPC. This sample is drawn from a study of human T cells and chemical hapten exposure. Trimming took 5 bases from V and 11 from J, leaving 16 bases between them. Germline CDR1 is SGHRS and CDR2 is YFSETQ. This CDR3 region has 13 residues. TCRdb re-called the RACE reads with MiXCR, one entry per CDR3 protein. The table lists approximately 82,000 distinct CDR3 sequences, 12% of them singletons.

Source: whole blood, taken in connection with sensitization to the hapten diphenylcyclopropenone (DPC). This chain uses TRBV5-1 with TRBJ1-4, with unresolved D. The clonotype was recovered from a woman aged 55-75 years with alopecia areata. Some clones in this sample may be carry-over from other donors' samples. The CDR3 DNA follows: TGCGCCAGCAGGGAGGCAGCTGTGTTGAAACTGTTTTTT. Its protein is CASREAAVLKLFF.